These 7 T cell receptor beta chains came from one sample sequenced in a study of identical twins. TCRdb used MiXCR to reprocess the 5' RACE reads, holding one entry per CDR3 protein. This table holds about 220,000 distinct CDR3 sequences, 6% to 8% found once. The sample was also linked to a second study, of yellow fever vaccine responses in identical twins.

Sequencing used CD8+ T cells sorted from blood. These TCRs come from a woman younger than 30 in good health.

The chain has TRBV7-9 and TRBJ1-2, with no clear D. This CDR3 has 13 amino acids. Germline assignment: CDR1 SEHNR and CDR2 FQNEAQ (reference sequence). The V gene lost 0 bases and the J gene lost 4 bases, with 6 bases spanning the gap. This chain's CDR3 is CASSLAEGYGYTF. In DNA form, the CDR3 reads TGTGCCAGCAGCTTAGCAGAAGGCTATGGCTACACCTTC. Full variable domain (rest looked up from reference TRBV7-9 and TRBJ1-2): DTGVSQNPRHKITKRGQNVTFRCDPISEHNRLYWYRQTLGQGPEFLTYFQNEAQLEKSRLLSDRFSAERPKGSFSTLEIQRTEQGDSAMYLCASSLAEGYGYTFGSGTRLTVV.

The rearrangement joins TRBV2 to TRBJ2-7; possible D gene TRBD1, 6 bases. CDR3 size: 14 residues. CDR1 and CDR2 (germline): SNHLY, FYNNEI. The ends were cut back, 4 bases at V and 4 bases at J, with 14 bases in the middle. The CDR3 DNA is TGTGCCAGCAGTGGATCCGGGACACTATACGAGCAGTACGTC. Protein sequence: CASSGSGTLYEQYV.

This clonotype has ten or more counts. The chain is built from TRBV24-1 and TRBJ2-2; TRBD1 agrees at 8 bases. This CDR3 has 16 residues. The germline V gene has CDR1 KGHDR and CDR2 SFDVKD. V was pared by 4 bases and J by 6 bases, with 9 bases of the junction left unmatched. In nucleotides, the CDR3 is TGTGCCACCAGTGACCCGGACAGGGAAGTATCCGGGGAGCTGTTTTTT. Its protein is CATSDPDREVSGELFF.

This clonotype occurred many times. The chain joins TRBV7-9 to TRBJ2-3; 7 bases agree with TRBD1. This CDR3 has 15 residues. Germline-derived CDR1 and CDR2 are SEHNR and FQNEAQ (reference sequence). The V segment lost 4 bases and the J segment 2 bases; nucleotides outside the gene matches: 6. The CDR3 protein is CASSSQGSLTDTQYF. The CDR3 coding sequence is TGTGCCAGCAGCTCACAGGGGTCTCTCACAGATACGCAGTATTTT.

The table lists this clonotype with a few counts. The chain combines TRBV7-9 with TRBJ2-7; TRBD1 matches at 9 bases. The length of the CDR3 is 14 residues. CDR1 and CDR2 from the germline V gene are SEHNR and FQNEAQ (reference sequence). V dropped 4 bases and J dropped 5; count of bases not matched to a gene: 6. The CDR3 bases are TGTGCCAGCAGCTCAAGCCGGGACAGGGACGAGCAGTACTTC. Its translation: CASSSSRDRDEQYF.

In its sample, this clonotype was seen a few times. The V and J genes are TRBV5-1 and TRBJ2-3; D gene unclear. V was shortened by 4 bases and J by 2 bases, with 23 bases between the two germline ends. CDR1 is SGHRS, CDR2 YFSETQ, per germline. The CDR3 runs to 18 residues. The DNA of the CDR3 is TGCGCCAGCAGCCCCACGCCTGGGCCCCAACTCCTCACAGATACGCAGTATTTT. Protein sequence: CASSPTPGPQLLTDTQYF.

This clonotype has ten or more counts. This chain connects TRBV7-8 to TRBJ2-1; 7 bases line up with TRBD1. CDR1 and CDR2 from the germline V gene are SGHVS and FQNEAQ. The CDR3 is 14 residues long. The trim removed 0 bases at V and 14 bases at J, leaving 10 bases unmatched. The CDR3 reads CASSLAETGVFEFF. In DNA, the CDR3 is TGTGCCAGCAGCTTAGCTGAAACAGGGGTTTTCGAGTTCTTC.